The 16 T cell receptor beta chains given below trace back to one sample, sequenced in a study of cytomegalovirus exposure and HLA in healthy donors. The PCR made use of 60 Vbeta and 13 Jbeta primers. TCRdb keeps only in-frame clones here, not all; method: immunoSEQ multiplex PCR. Counted here are 150,000 to 200,000 clones, about 72% occurring once; the ten biggest clones make up roughly 2.1%. Sequenced material: PBMCs. Every receptor here comes from a man aged 50 to 59 in good health and CMV-seropositive.

The CDR3 coding sequence is TGCGCCAGCAGCCAAGCCGGGACAGGGGCTGGAGAGACCCAGTACTTC. Its protein is CASSQAGTGAGETQYF. V usage is TRBV5-1 and J usage is TRBJ2-5, with 10 bases fitting TRBD1. This CDR3 is built from 16 residues. J gave up 4 bases and V 4 bases, and 10 bases lay outside the gene matches. From germline, CDR1 is SGHRS and CDR2 YFSETQ.

This clone has more than one count but fewer than ten. The J gene is TRBJ2-3, the V gene TRBV14, with TRBD2 matching 9 bases. The CDR3 is 15 residues long. Losses at the gene ends were 1 base for V and 1 base for J; bases not matched to a gene: 0. Germline CDR1 and CDR2: SGHDN and FVKESK. As DNA, the CDR3 is TGTGCCAGCAGCCAAGGACTAGCGGGCACAGATACGCAGTATTTT. Protein product: CASSQGLAGTDTQYF.

For the CDR3, the DNA is TGTGCCAGCTCACCGGTCCGCCGGACAGCACACGAAAACATTCAGTACTTC. Protein product: CASSPVRRTAHENIQYF. The gene calls are TRBV18 and TRBJ2-4, with D possibly matching TRBD1 (6 bases). Trimming took off 3 bases at V and 5 bases at J, with 20 bases between the two ends. This CDR3 contains 17 residues. CDR1 and CDR2 from the germline V gene are KGHSH and LQKENI.

This sequence joins TRBV7-2 and TRBJ1-5; D is ambiguous. Trimming shortened V by 2 bases and J by 0 bases, and 8 bases separated the two germline ends. The CDR3 totals 15 residues. CDR1 and CDR2 (germline): SGHTA, FQGNSA. The CDR3 reads CASSLHQHSNQPQHF. The CDR3 DNA follows: TGTGCCAGCAGCTTACACCAACATAGCAATCAGCCCCAGCATTTT.

This clone was seen once. The V call is TRBV19, the J call TRBJ2-5; perhaps TRBD2 as D (6 bases). Germline V gene sequence: CDR1 LNHDA, CDR2 SQIVND (reference sequence). The germline V and J ends were trimmed by 3 bases and 11 bases, with 16 bases remaining between them. The CDR3 contains 13 residues. As DNA, the CDR3 is TGTGCCAGTAGTATTTCCGCGGGCGGGGAGCAGTACTTC. Translating gives CASSISAGGEQYF.

This rearrangement joins TRBV9 to TRBJ2-2, with D possibly matching TRBD1 (5 bases). V was trimmed by 4 bases and J by 6 bases, leaving 13 bases between them. Germline V gene data show CDR1 as SGDLS and CDR2 as YYNGEE. This CDR3 region has 14 residues. CDR3 in amino acids: CASSTSGYAGELFF. As DNA, the CDR3 is TGTGCCAGCAGCACCTCAGGGTACGCCGGGGAGCTGTTTTTT.

This rearrangement joins TRBV25-1 to TRBJ2-2; tentative D call: TRBD2 (6 bases). The V gene's germline CDR1 is MGHDK and CDR2 SYGVNS. The CDR3 extends over 17 amino acids. Trimming shortened V by 5 bases and J by 0 bases, and 16 bases separated the two germline ends. CDR3 loop: CASSPRRGTSNTGELFF. The CDR3 DNA sequence: TGTGCCAGCAGTCCAAGGCGGGGTACCTCGAACACCGGGGAGCTGTTTTTT.

The chain links TRBV11-2 to TRBJ1-3, with TRBD1 as a possible D gene (5 bases). The V gene lost 4 bases and the J gene lost 8 bases, with 15 bases spanning the gap. The CDR3 extends over 14 amino acids. In germline, CDR1 is SGHAT, CDR2 FQNNGV. The CDR3 sequence: CASSSRQSRDTIYF. CDR3 nucleotide sequence: TGTGCCAGCAGCTCCAGACAGTCTCGGGACACCATATATTTT.

The CDR3 region has the DNA TGTGCCATCAGTGACCGCAGGGGCAGCAATCAGCCCCAGCATTTT. Its protein is CAISDRRGSNQPQHF. The chain recombines TRBV10-3 with TRBJ1-5; TRBD1 might be the D (6 bases). CDR3 length equals 15 residues. Germline V lookup: CDR1 ENHRY, CDR2 SYGVKD. The germline V and J ends were trimmed by 3 bases and 1 base, with 10 bases remaining between them.

V is TRBV30 and J is TRBJ2-1; a weak D match, TRBD2 (5 bases). Per germline, CDR1 GTSNPN and CDR2 SVGIG (reference sequence). V was clipped by 1 base and J by 4 bases, with 11 bases between them. The CDR3 consists of 14 residues. The CDR3 loop is CAWSDPSGYNEQFF. CDR3 coding DNA: TGTGCCTGGAGTGATCCCAGCGGATACAATGAGCAGTTCTTC.

This chain uses TRBV6-6 with TRBJ1-3, with D possibly being TRBD1 (6 bases). The CDR3 runs to 16 residues. V gave up 4 bases and J gave up 4 bases, with 17 bases separating them. CDR1 is MNHNY, CDR2 SVGAGI, per germline (reference sequence). CDR3 sequence reads: CASSSNRVNRGNTIYF. The CDR3, as DNA: TGTGCCAGCAGTTCCAACAGGGTTAATCGGGGAAACACCATATATTTT.

The genes are TRBV9 and TRBJ1-2; D gene unclear. The CDR3 is 14 amino acids. V was shortened by 0 bases and J by 3 bases, with 9 bases between the two germline ends. CDR1 is SGDLS and CDR2 is YYNGEE in the germline V gene. CDR3 DNA sequence: TGTGCCAGCAGCGTAGCTAGGCATGACTATGGCTACACCTTC. The encoded protein is CASSVARHDYGYTF.

The rearrangement joins TRBV6-5 to TRBJ2-1, with D possibly TRBD2 on 5 matching bases. Trimming shortened V by 4 bases and J by 4 bases, and 14 bases separated the two germline ends. In germline, CDR1 is MNHEY, CDR2 SVGAGI. The CDR3 consists of 15 residues. CDR3 residues: CASSLGGAGYNEQFF. The DNA for the CDR3 is TGTGCCAGCAGTTTAGGAGGCGCCGGTTACAATGAGCAGTTCTTC.

V is TRBV5-1 and J is TRBJ2-3; D not certain. This CDR3 has 12 residues. Trimming took 3 bases from V and 7 from J, leaving 9 bases between them. Germline CDR1 is SGHRS and CDR2 is YFSETQ. In nucleotides, the CDR3 is TGCGCCAGCAGCTCCTCAGGATATACGCAGTATTTT. As protein: CASSSSGYTQYF.

V is TRBV11-2 and J is TRBJ2-1; D might be TRBD2 (6 bases). Per the germline V gene, CDR1 is SGHAT and CDR2 is FQNNGV. The CDR3 is 15 residues long. Trimming removed 5 bases at V and 0 bases at J, with 11 bases between. CDR3 nucleotide sequence: TGTGCCAGCAGCCCCGTAGCGGTCTCCTACAATGAGCAGTTCTTC. Translating it yields CASSPVAVSYNEQFF.

This clone was found once. V is TRBV18 and J is TRBJ1-2; D possibly corresponds to TRBD1 (5 bases). Germline lookup yields CDR1 KGHSH and CDR2 LQKENI. V dropped 0 bases and J dropped 4 bases, with 12 bases sitting between them. The CDR3 sequence is 15 residues long. CDR3 coding DNA: TGTGCCAGCTCACCACCTTTCGGGGGGATCTATGGCTACACCTTC. As protein: CASSPPFGGIYGYTF.